This T cell receptor (beta chain) was obtained from a study of CD8 T cells in ankylosing spondylitis. CDR1 SGHTA and CDR2 FQGNSA come from the germline V gene. This CDR3 is 16 amino acids long. Trimming at V came to 5 bases and at J to 7 bases, leaving 9 bases not matched to a gene. Study-level results: The authors found the disease-linked clones to be CD8+ and relatively rare in peripheral blood. In ankylosing spondylitis blood, a motif of several highly homologous TCR beta variants appeared characteristic. Disease-associated clones were reportedly significantly overrepresented in matched ankylosing spondylitis synovial fluid.

In its sample, this clonotype was seen many times. Its antigen is unidentified. It was by quantitative 5'-RACE with molecular barcodes that TCR beta libraries were made. One entry per CDR3 protein, called by TCRdb with MiXCR from the 5' RACE reads. The data hold fewer than 550,000 distinct CDR3 sequences, with 5.3% observed a single time. Sequenced material: blood, either unsorted or a sorted T cell fraction (not recorded which). The V call is TRBV7-2, the J call TRBJ1-6; TRBD1 matches at 9 bases. This TCR came from a male donor with ankylosing spondylitis. CDR3 in DNA: TGTGCCAGCAGCCAGTTCTACAGGGGGCGGAATTCACCCCTCCACTTT. It specifies CASSQFYRGRNSPLHF. The full variable domain, in which reference TRBV7-2 and TRBJ1-6 provide the parts outside the CDR3, is GAGVSQSPSNKVTEKGKDVELRCDPISGHTALYWYRQSLGQGLEFLIYFQGNSAPDKSGLPSDRFSAERTGGSVSTLTIQRTQQEDSAVYLCASSQFYRGRNSPLHFGNGTRLTVT.